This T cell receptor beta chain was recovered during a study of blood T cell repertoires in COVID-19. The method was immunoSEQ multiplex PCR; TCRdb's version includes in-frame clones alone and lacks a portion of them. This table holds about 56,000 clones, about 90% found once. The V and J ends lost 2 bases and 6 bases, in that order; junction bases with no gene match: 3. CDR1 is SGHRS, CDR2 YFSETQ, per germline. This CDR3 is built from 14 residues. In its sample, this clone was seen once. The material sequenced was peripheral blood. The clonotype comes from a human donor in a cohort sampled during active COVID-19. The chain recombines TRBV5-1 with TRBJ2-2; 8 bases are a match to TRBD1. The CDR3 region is CASSFVQGAGELFF. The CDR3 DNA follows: TGCGCCAGCAGCTTCGTACAGGGGGCCGGGGAGCTGTTTTTT.